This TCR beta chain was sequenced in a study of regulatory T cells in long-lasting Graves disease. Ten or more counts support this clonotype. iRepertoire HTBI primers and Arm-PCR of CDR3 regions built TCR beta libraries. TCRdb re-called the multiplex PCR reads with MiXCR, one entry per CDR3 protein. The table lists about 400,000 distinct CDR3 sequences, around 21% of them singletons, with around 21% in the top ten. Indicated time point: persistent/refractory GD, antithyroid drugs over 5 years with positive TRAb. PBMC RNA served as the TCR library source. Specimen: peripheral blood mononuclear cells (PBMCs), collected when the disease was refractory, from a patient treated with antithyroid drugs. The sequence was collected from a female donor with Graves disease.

CDR3: CASRWGGETQYF. In nucleotides, the CDR3 is TGTGCCAGCAGATGGGGAGGGGAGACCCAGTACTTC. The chain recombines TRBV2 with TRBJ2-5, with 7 nucleotides matching TRBD2. CDR3 length: 12 residues. J was trimmed by 5 bases and V by 6 bases; bases with no gene match: 3. CDR1 SNHLY and CDR2 FYNNEI come from the germline V gene. The whole variable domain, remainder taken from reference TRBV2 and TRBJ2-5, is EPEVTQTPSHQVTQMGQEVILRCVPISNHLYFYWYRQILGQKVEFLVSFYNNEISEKSEIFDDQFSVERPDGSNFTLKIRSTKLEDSAMYFCASRWGGETQYFGPGTRLLVL.